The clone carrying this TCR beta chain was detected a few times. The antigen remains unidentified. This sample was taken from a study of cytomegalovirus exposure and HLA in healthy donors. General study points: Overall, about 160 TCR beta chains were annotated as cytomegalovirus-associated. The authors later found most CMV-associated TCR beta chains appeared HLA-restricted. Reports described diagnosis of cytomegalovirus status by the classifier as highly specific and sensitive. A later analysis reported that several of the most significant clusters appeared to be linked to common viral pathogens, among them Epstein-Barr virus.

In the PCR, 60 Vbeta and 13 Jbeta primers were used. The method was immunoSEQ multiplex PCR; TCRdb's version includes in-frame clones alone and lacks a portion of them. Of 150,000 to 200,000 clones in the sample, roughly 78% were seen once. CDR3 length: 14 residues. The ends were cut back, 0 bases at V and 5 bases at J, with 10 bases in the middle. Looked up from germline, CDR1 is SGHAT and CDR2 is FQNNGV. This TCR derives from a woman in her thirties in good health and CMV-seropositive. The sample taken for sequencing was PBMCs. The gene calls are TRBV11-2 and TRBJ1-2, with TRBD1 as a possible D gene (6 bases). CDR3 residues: CASSLDTGPYGYTF. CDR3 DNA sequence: TGTGCCAGCAGCTTAGATACAGGGCCTTATGGCTACACCTTC.